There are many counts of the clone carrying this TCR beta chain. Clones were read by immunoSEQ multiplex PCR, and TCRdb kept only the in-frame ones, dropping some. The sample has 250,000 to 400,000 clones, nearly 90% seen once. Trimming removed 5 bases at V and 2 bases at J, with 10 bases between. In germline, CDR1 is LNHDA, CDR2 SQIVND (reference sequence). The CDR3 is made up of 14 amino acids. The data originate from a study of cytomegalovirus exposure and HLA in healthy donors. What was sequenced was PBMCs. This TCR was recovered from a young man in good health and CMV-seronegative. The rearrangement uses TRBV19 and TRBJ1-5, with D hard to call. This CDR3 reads CASSAAGRNQPQHF. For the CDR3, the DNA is TGTGCCAGTAGTGCCGCTGGCCGCAATCAGCCCCAGCATTTT.